Below are 9 T cell receptor beta chains sequenced from a single sample in a study of blood T cells in healthy people across ages. A second PCR of roughly 7 to 11 cycles used a sample-barcoded 5' primer and a J-beta primer mix. MiXCR, applied by TCRdb to the 5' RACE reads, yields one record per CDR3 protein. The table includes roughly 1.5 million distinct CDR3 sequences, 35% to 45% detected once. The sample taken for sequencing was blood. The receptors here all came from a woman aged 18-29 years in good health.

The chain carries TRBV29-1 and TRBJ2-1; TRBD2 aligns across 10 bases. This CDR3 has 12 residues. Germline assignment: CDR1 SQVTM and CDR2 ANQGSEA. The junction had 4 bases not matched to a gene; V was cut back by 7 bases and J by 7 bases. CDR3 nucleotide sequence: TGCAGCGGCTCTAGCGGGGGTAATGAGCAGTTCTTC. Its protein is CSGSSGGNEQFF.

The chain combines TRBV5-1 with TRBJ1-1; D is unresolved. There are 14 residues in the CDR3. Trimming shortened V by 4 bases and J by 3 bases, and 13 bases separated the two germline ends. In germline, CDR1 is SGHRS, CDR2 YFSETQ. CDR3 in amino acids: CASSLNNIHTEAFF. Here the CDR3 DNA reads TGCGCCAGCAGCCTGAATAACATACACACTGAAGCTTTCTTT.

V usage is TRBV6-2 or TRBV6-3 and J usage is TRBJ2-1; maybe TRBD1 (7 bases). This CDR3 spans 12 amino acids. Germline CDR1 and CDR2: MNHEY and SVGEGT. Trimming shortened V by 5 bases and J by 11 bases, and 13 bases separated the two germline ends. CDR3 DNA sequence: TGTGCCAGCAGTAATCCAGGGGGGAAGCAGTTCTTC. Its translation is CASSNPGGKQFF.

This clonotype was detected many times. The chain links TRBV7-2 to TRBJ2-7, with a tentative D call TRBD1 (6 bases). The CDR3 contains 17 residues. The germline gives CDR1 SGHTA, CDR2 FQGNSA. V lost 5 bases to trimming and J lost 0 bases, with 20 bases between them. The CDR3 region has the DNA TGTGCCAGCAGCCCCCAGACAGGTTATACTCTCTCCTACGAGCAGTACTTC. It yields the protein CASSPQTGYTLSYEQYF.

The gene calls are TRBV27 and TRBJ2-1; D possibly corresponds to TRBD2 (6 bases). Germline values: CDR1 MNHEY, CDR2 SMNVEV (reference sequence). Trimming pared 10 bases from V and 5 bases from J, leaving 18 bases between. The CDR3 consists of 14 residues. The CDR3 protein is CATRERASDNEQFF. The CDR3 DNA sequence: TGTGCCACCCGGGAGAGGGCTAGCGACAATGAGCAGTTCTTC.

This clonotype occurred a few times. V usage is TRBV18 and J usage is TRBJ2-3, with D perhaps matching TRBD1 (6 bases). The CDR3 length is 14 residues. The germline V and J ends were trimmed by 4 bases and 2 bases, with 10 bases remaining between them. Germline V gives CDR1 KGHSH, CDR2 LQKENI. The CDR3 DNA sequence: TGTGCCAGCTCACAAAGGACAGCCACAGATACGCAGTATTTT. Translation gives CASSQRTATDTQYF.

V is TRBV7-2 and J is TRBJ1-6; D may be TRBD1 (5 bases). Per the germline V gene, CDR1 is SGHTA and CDR2 is FQGNSA. V gave up 8 bases and J gave up 6 bases, with 8 bases separating them. The CDR3 totals 12 residues. The CDR3 region is CASGGVNSPLHF. The CDR3 bases are TGTGCCAGCGGGGGGGTTAATTCACCCCTCCACTTT.

This clonotype was picked up a small number of times. The J gene is TRBJ2-4, the V gene TRBV5-1, with 10 bases aligning to TRBD1. Germline CDR1 reads SGHRS; CDR2 reads YFSETQ. Germline trimming cut 4 bases from V and 8 bases from J; bases unmatched to any gene: 3. This CDR3 is built from 13 residues. For the CDR3, the DNA is TGCGCCAGCAGCCGGGACAGGGGTCACATTCAGTACTTC. Translated: CASSRDRGHIQYF.

The chain carries TRBV5-1 and TRBJ2-5; 8 bases are shared with TRBD1. CDR1 is SGHRS, CDR2 YFSETQ, per germline. V lost 5 bases to trimming and J lost 11 bases; unmatched junction nucleotides: 20. The CDR3 is 16 residues long. CDR3 region: CASRPTGTGGPYEQYF. In nucleotides, the CDR3 is TGCGCCAGCAGACCTACCGGGACAGGTGGTCCGTATGAGCAGTACTTC.